The entry below gives a single TCR beta chain sequence along with its context. What it recognizes is unknown. This CDR3 is also generated by other DNA sequences in the sample. The germline gives CDR1 MNHEY, CDR2 SVGAGI. V was trimmed by 5 bases and J by 4 bases, leaving 5 bases between them. This CDR3 region has 11 residues. Around 30,000 T cell genomes (roughly 220 ng DNA) went into each sorted-subset replicate. Some clones are missing from TCRdb's copy, which holds only in-frame ones; the method was immunoSEQ multiplex PCR. The sample includes under 1,100,000 clones, 75% of them seen just once. The data were obtained in a study of shared clonotypes between healthy human individuals. In the study overall: Each donor had three CD4 naive, three CD4 memory, two CD8 naive and one CD8 memory plate. Study-wide points: Against clonotypes common to all four donors, non-shared ones had lower generation probabilities.

This chain links TRBV6-5 with TRBJ1-1; D remains unclear. The material sequenced was memory CD4+ T cells sorted from blood. Subset here: CD45RA-negative fraction. This sequence was found in a man between 18 and 29 years old in good health. The CDR3 here is CASSRGTEAFF. The CDR3 nucleotides read TGTGCCAGCAGTCGTGGCACTGAAGCTTTCTTT.